A selection of T cell receptor beta chains follows, all from one sample in a study of OX40 agonist ivuxolimab in advanced cancers. Here immunoSEQ multiplex PCR was the method, and the copy in TCRdb shows in-frame clones only, minus some. This sample has 40,000 to 45,000 clones, with around 88% found just once. The specimen was CD4+ or CD8+ T cells sorted from blood, collected in a trial of the OX40 agonist ivuxolimab. These receptors originate from an adult with an advanced solid tumor such as melanoma, head and neck, liver or kidney cancer. Each CDR3 is given with its conserved first and last residue. A D gene is named only where the DNA matches it firmly. Not every row has a clone size; where given, it reads once, few, many or a size class.

D | J | size | V | DNA | CDR3
TRBD2 | TRBJ2-1 | - | TRBV27 | TGTGCCAGCAGTAGGGGGACTAGCGTCTACAATGAGCAGTTCTTC | CASSRGTSVYNEQFF
TRBD2 | TRBJ2-7 | - | TRBV7-9 | TGTGCCAGCAGCCCCGAGCGCATGCCGACTAGCGGAGGCCTCGAGCAGTACTTC | CASSPERMPTSGGLEQYF
- | TRBJ1-4 | - | TRBV6-6 | TGTGCCAGCAGTTACCGGGGGCATAATGAAAAACTGTTTTTT | CASSYRGHNEKLFF
- | TRBJ2-1 | - | TRBV9 | TGTGCCAGCAGCGTAGAGGTTTCACTAGCCGGTGAGCAGTTCTTC | CASSVEVSLAGEQFF
- | TRBJ2-3 | - | TRBV5-1 | TGCGCCAGCAGCTTAGAAGCGGGCCCCCAGGATACGCAGTATTTT | CASSLEAGPQDTQYF
- | TRBJ1-1 | - | TRBV6-5 | TGTGCCAGCAGTTACTCGAAGGGCGCGAACACTGAAGCTTTCTTT | CASSYSKGANTEAFF
- | TRBJ2-2 | - | TRBV7-9 | TGTGCCAGTACCGGAGGAGCGAACACCGGGGAGCTGTTTTTT | CASTGGANTGELFF
- | TRBJ2-7 | - | TRBV6-5 | TGTGCCAGCAGTTACTCGAACAGGGCCTACGAGCAGTACTTC | CASSYSNRAYEQYF
- | TRBJ2-1 | - | TRBV9 | TGTGCCAGCAGCTTTACGGGACGGAGCTCCTACAATGAGCAGTTCTTC | CASSFTGRSSYNEQFF
- | TRBJ2-1 | - | TRBV9 | TGTGCCAGCAGCGTTTCCTACAATGAGCAGTTCTTC | CASSVSYNEQFF
- | TRBJ1-1 | - | TRBV19 | TGTGCCAGTACCCCGATGGGCCGCAGGGTAACTGAAGCTTTCTTT | CASTPMGRRVTEAFF
TRBD2 | TRBJ2-1 | few | TRBV5-4 | TGTGCCAGCAGCTTAGGACTAGCCAGCACCTACAATGAGCAGTTCTTC | CASSLGLASTYNEQFF
TRBD1 | TRBJ1-1 | - | TRBV9 | TGTGCCAGCAGCGTAACAGGGGGCAACACTGAAGCTTTCTTT | CASSVTGGNTEAFF